These 9 T cell receptor beta chains originate from one sample sequenced in a study of T cell responses to AZD1222 COVID-19 vaccine. This table comes from immunoSEQ multiplex PCR, and its TCRdb copy is limited to in-frame clones, with some not included. The sample consists of about 100,000 clones, about 90% of them appearing once. This material consisted of peripheral blood, taken 28 days after the second AZD1222 dose. The source is an adult who received the AZD1222 COVID-19 vaccine.

This clone was found once. This chain connects TRBV3-1 (or the pseudogene TRBV3-2) to TRBJ2-7; D gene ambiguous. Deletions cut 3 bases from V and 0 bases from J, with 6 bases between. The CDR3 runs 13 residues. The germline V gene encodes CDR1 LGHDT and CDR2 YNNKEL (reference sequence). In nucleotides, the CDR3 is TGTGCCAGCAGCCAGGTCAGCTCCTACGAGCAGTACTTC. This encodes CASSQVSSYEQYF.

This clone showed up just a few times. For the CDR3, the DNA is TGTGCCAGCGCTAACAGGGTTCATAATTCACCCCTCCACTTT. Amino acids: CASANRVHNSPLHF. The V and J genes are TRBV7-2 and TRBJ1-6, with a tentative D call TRBD1 (6 bases). From germline, CDR1 is SGHTA and CDR2 FQGNSA. V lost 8 bases and J lost 5, with 13 bases in between. This CDR3 comprises 14 residues.

The gene calls are TRBV5-1 and TRBJ2-4; D is perhaps TRBD2 (5 bases). Deletions cut 5 bases from V and 1 base from J, with 16 bases between. The CDR3 contains 16 residues. Germline V gene data show CDR1 as SGHRS and CDR2 as YFSETQ. In nucleotides, the CDR3 is TGCGCCAGCAGGGACGTCTTCTCGGGGGCCAAAAACATTCAGTACTTC. Translating it yields CASRDVFSGAKNIQYF.

The V gene is TRBV7-8, the J gene TRBJ2-3, with D hard to call. This CDR3 is built from 15 residues. V lost 0 bases and J lost 0, with 7 bases in between. Germline CDR1 reads SGHVS; CDR2 reads FQNEAQ. The CDR3 protein is CASSLATFSTDTQYF. DNA of the CDR3: TGTGCCAGCAGCTTAGCGACATTCAGCACAGATACGCAGTATTTT.

A word on this clone: One end of the junction does not line up with germline, which may come from a read error. The gene calls are TRBV9 and TRBJ2-6; no definite D call. CDR1 is SGDLS and CDR2 is YYNGEE in the germline V gene. The CDR3 has 16 residues. Here the CDR3 reads CASTVDPRSGANVLTF. The DNA of the CDR3 is TGTGCCAGCACCGTAGACCCCCGCTCTGGGGCCAACGTCCTGACTTTC.

The V and J genes are TRBV6-4 and TRBJ1-1; 7 bases align to TRBD1. CDR3 size: 15 residues. In germline, CDR1 is MRHNA, CDR2 SNTAGT. V dropped 3 bases and J dropped 2; count of bases not matched to a gene: 6. DNA of the CDR3: TGTGCCAGCAGTGATATAAGGGGGCGAAACACTGAAGCTTTCTTT. Its translation: CASSDIRGRNTEAFF.

The chain couples TRBV19 to TRBJ1-5; 7 nucleotides align to TRBD1. The CDR3 runs 15 residues. V lost 5 bases to trimming and J lost 0 bases; unmatched junction nucleotides: 4. CDR1 and CDR2 from the germline V gene are LNHDA and SQIVND (reference sequence). CDR3 in DNA: TGTGCCAGTAGTGGGACAGCGGATAGCAATCAGCCCCAGCATTTT. It specifies CASSGTADSNQPQHF.

The J gene is TRBJ2-5, the V gene TRBV6-5; D is unclear. CDR3 size: 12 residues. From germline, CDR1 is MNHEY and CDR2 SVGAGI. V lost 8 bases and J 7 bases, leaving 14 bases between the germline ends. The CDR3 DNA follows: TGTGCCAGCCTACGCCCGGTGGGGACCCAGTACTTC. Translating it yields CASLRPVGTQYF.

The table lists this clone with a count of one. J is TRBJ2-3 and V is TRBV7-6; 11 bases are shared with TRBD2. The CDR3 sequence is 18 residues long. Germline values: CDR1 SGHVS, CDR2 FNYEAQ. With 2 bases clipped from V and 5 bases from J, the junction kept 12 bases outside the gene matches. The CDR3 nucleotides read TGTGCCAGCAGCTTAAATCCCCCCCGTAGCGGGGGGGTAGATACGCAGTATTTT. It translates to CASSLNPPRSGGVDTQYF.